The rows below give T cell receptor beta chains drawn from one sample of a study of OX40 agonist ivuxolimab in advanced cancers. Assay: immunoSEQ multiplex PCR; the TCRdb copy retains only in-frame clones and omits some. The table records around 66,000 clones, around 86% of them present only once. The specimen comprised CD4+ or CD8+ T cells sorted from blood, sampled in a trial of the OX40 agonist ivuxolimab. These receptors were collected from an adult with an advanced solid tumor such as melanoma, head and neck, liver or kidney cancer. Each CDR3 is given with its conserved first and last residue. The D gene is left open where the match is weak. Clone size is given for some rows only: seen once, a few or many times, or a class if the clone is expanded.

V gene	J gene	D gene	clone size	CDR3 protein	CDR3 DNA
TRBV6-4	TRBJ2-1	-	once	CASSVNAAGNNEQFF	TGTGCCAGCAGTGTTAATGCGGCGGGGAACAATGAGCAGTTCTTC
TRBV6-5	TRBJ1-5	-	few	CASSADIVLNQPQHF	TGTGCCAGCAGCGCTGACATAGTCCTCAATCAGCCCCAGCATTTT
TRBV25-1	TRBJ2-2	-	-	CASSVRSNTGELFF	TGTGCCAGCAGTGTAAGGAGTAACACCGGGGAGCTGTTTTTT
TRBV13	TRBJ1-4	TRBD1	-	CASSPQGAANEKLFF	TGTGCCAGCAGCCCGCAGGGGGCGGCTAATGAAAAACTGTTTTTT
TRBV27	TRBJ2-6	-	-	CASSFYPPGANVLTF	TGTGCCAGCAGTTTTTATCCCCCTGGGGCCAACGTCCTGACTTTC
TRBV19	TRBJ2-2	TRBD2	-	CASSPGGTSGAGELFF	TGTGCCAGTAGTCCGGGCGGGACTAGCGGGGCCGGGGAGCTGTTTTTT
TRBV28	TRBJ2-7	TRBD1	once	CASSDRAYEQYF	TGTGCCAGCAGCGACAGGGCCTACGAGCAGTACTTC
TRBV25-1	TRBJ1-5	TRBD1	-	CASSDTHGQGKRNQPQHF	TGTGCCAGCAGTGATACCCACGGACAGGGTAAACGCAATCAGCCCCAGCATTTT
TRBV25-1	TRBJ1-4	TRBD1	-	CASSGSTGVDEKLFF	TGTGCCAGCAGTGGATCCACAGGGGTTGATGAAAAACTGTTTTTT
TRBV5-1	TRBJ1-2	-	-	CASSPRGTPTNYGYTF	TGCGCCAGCAGCCCCCGTGGGACACCAACTAACTATGGCTACACCTTC
TRBV18	TRBJ1-5	-	-	CASSDRKGGINQPQHF	TGTGCCAGCTCAGACAGAAAGGGGGGGATCAATCAGCCCCAGCATTTT
TRBV2	TRBJ2-5	-	once	CAISGWGETQYF	TGTGCCATCTCAGGGTGGGGGGAGACCCAGTACTTC
TRBV6-4	TRBJ1-5	-	-	CASTGAQHF	TGTGCCAGCACAGGGGCCCAGCATTTT
TRBV30	TRBJ2-1	-	-	CAWSKGPSSYNEQFF	TGTGCCTGGAGTAAGGGTCCGAGCTCCTACAATGAGCAGTTCTTC
TRBV6-4	TRBJ1-2	TRBD1	-	CASRDRGFANYGYTF	TGTGCCAGCCGGGACAGGGGCTTCGCTAACTATGGCTACACCTTC
TRBV5-1	TRBJ2-7	-	few	CASSFAPTSEQYF	TGCGCCAGCAGCTTCGCCCCGACCTCCGAGCAGTACTTC
TRBV11-2	TRBJ2-7	-	-	CASSLDAQVHEQYF	TGTGCCAGCAGCTTAGATGCCCAGGTCCATGAGCAGTACTTC
TRBV19	TRBJ2-7	-	-	CASSIDGLSYEQYF	TGTGCCAGTAGTATAGATGGCCTCTCCTACGAGCAGTACTTC
TRBV5-1	TRBJ2-1	-	-	CASSSQGVEQFF	TGCGCCAGCAGCTCACAAGGGGTTGAGCAGTTCTTC
TRBV5-8	TRBJ1-1	-	-	CASSLWTAMGSEAFF	TGTGCCAGCAGCTTATGGACAGCAATGGGCTCTGAAGCTTTCTTT
TRBV7-9	TRBJ2-6	-	once	CASSEGAGANVLTF	TGTGCCAGCAGCGAGGGGGCTGGGGCCAACGTCCTGACTTTC
TRBV7-7	TRBJ2-5	-	once	CAIGETQYF	TGTGCTATCGGAGAGACCCAGTACTTC
TRBV11-2	TRBJ1-3	-	-	CASSSRRGQGNTIYF	TGTGCCAGCAGCTCCCGACGGGGGCAAGGAAACACCATATATTTT
TRBV10-3	TRBJ2-1	TRBD2	-	CAISPASGQNNEQFF	TGTGCCATCAGTCCCGCTAGCGGGCAGAACAATGAGCAGTTCTTC
TRBV19	TRBJ2-6	-	-	CASSIADSGANVLTF	TGTGCCAGTAGTATAGCAGACTCTGGGGCCAACGTCCTGACTTTC
TRBV7-9	TRBJ2-1	-	-	CASSLDGYNEQFF	TGTGCCAGCAGCTTAGATGGGTACAATGAGCAGTTCTTC
TRBV12-5	TRBJ1-1	-	once	CASGPDLDRNTEAFF	TGTGCTAGTGGTCCCGACCTCGACAGAAACACTGAAGCTTTCTTT
TRBV7-9	TRBJ2-7	TRBD2	-	CASSDSGRNYEQYF	TGTGCCAGCAGCGATAGCGGGAGAAACTACGAGCAGTACTTC
TRBV20-1	TRBJ2-5	-	-	CSARLLDGQYF	TGCAGTGCTAGGCTCTTGGACGGCCAGTACTTC
TRBV6-5	TRBJ1-1	-	-	CASSPVWENTEAFF	TGTGCCAGCAGCCCCGTGTGGGAGAACACTGAAGCTTTCTTT
TRBV5-4	TRBJ2-5	-	few	CASSLPGQETQYF	TGTGCCAGCAGCCTCCCGGGCCAAGAGACCCAGTACTTC
TRBV5-5	TRBJ2-7	TRBD2	-	CASSLQSWAGEYEQYF	TGTGCCAGCAGCTTGCAATCCTGGGCGGGAGAGTACGAGCAGTACTTC
TRBV7-7	TRBJ2-1	-	-	CASSKLAHNEQFF	TGTGCTAGCAGTAAACTAGCCCACAATGAGCAGTTCTTC
TRBV11-2	TRBJ1-4	-	-	CASSSPIEKLFF	TGTGCCAGCAGCTCCCCCATTGAAAAACTGTTTTTT
TRBV6-5	TRBJ2-2	-	-	CASSYYGAPDTGELFF	TGTGCCAGCAGTTATTATGGGGCTCCCGACACCGGGGAGCTGTTTTTT
TRBV5-1	TRBJ1-1	TRBD1	-	CASSSGTGGGEAFF	TGCGCCAGCAGCTCCGGGACAGGGGGCGGTGAAGCTTTCTTT
TRBV5-1	TRBJ2-7	TRBD1	-	CASSFGSDRGTYEQYF	TGCGCCAGCAGCTTCGGTTCGGACAGGGGGACCTACGAGCAGTACTTC
TRBV11-3	TRBJ1-5	-	few	CASSSTAGQPQHF	TGTGCCAGCAGCTCGACGGCCGGTCAGCCCCAGCATTTT
TRBV27	TRBJ1-5	-	-	CASSLAGGRVSNQPQHF	TGTGCCAGCAGTTTAGCCGGGGGGCGCGTTAGCAATCAGCCCCAGCATTTT
TRBV7-9	TRBJ1-1	-	-	CASSNYGGTEAFF	TGTGCCAGCAGCAACTATGGGGGGACTGAAGCTTTCTTT
TRBV7-6	TRBJ1-3	TRBD1	-	CASSSNPGQSSGNTIYF	TGTGCCAGCAGCTCGAATCCGGGACAGAGCTCTGGAAACACCATATATTTT
TRBV5-1	TRBJ2-5	-	once	CASSVQGWQETQYF	TGCGCCAGCAGCGTCCAGGGTTGGCAAGAGACCCAGTACTTC
TRBV7-8	TRBJ2-2	TRBD2	-	CASSLRGGGGGYTGELFF	TGTGCCAGCAGCTTAAGGGGCGGTGGCGGGGGATACACCGGGGAGCTGTTTTTT
TRBV2	TRBJ1-6	TRBD1	-	CASSRGQISPPLHF	TGTGCCAGCAGTAGGGGACAGATTAGTCCACCCCTCCACTTT
TRBV6-1	TRBJ2-7	-	-	CASMGGNNYEQYF	TGTGCCAGCATGGGCGGAAATAACTACGAGCAGTACTTC
TRBV20-1	TRBJ1-1	-	-	CSASLNTEAFF	TGCAGTGCTAGCTTGAACACTGAAGCTTTCTTT
TRBV11-3	TRBJ2-1	-	-	CASSLHPEEYSNEQFF	TGTGCCAGCAGCTTACACCCTGAGGAGTACAGCAATGAGCAGTTCTTC
TRBV16	TRBJ1-1	-	medium-sized	CASSPEPAGGTEAFF	TGTGCCAGCAGCCCCGAGCCCGCCGGGGGCACTGAAGCTTTCTTT
TRBV4-1	TRBJ2-2	-	-	CASSQVGNTGELFF	TGCGCCAGCAGCCAAGTTGGGAACACCGGGGAGCTGTTTTTT
TRBV5-4	TRBJ2-1	-	-	CASSLAMRGGSYNEQFF	TGTGCCAGCAGCTTGGCCATGAGGGGTGGATCCTACAATGAGCAGTTCTTC
TRBV5-8	TRBJ2-7	-	-	CASSPLRALSYEQYF	TGTGCCAGCAGCCCCCTCCGGGCGCTGTCCTACGAGCAGTACTTC
TRBV2	TRBJ1-2	-	-	CASSASLWVYGYTF	TGTGCCAGCAGTGCTAGCCTGTGGGTCTATGGCTACACCTTC
TRBV16	TRBJ1-2	-	few	CASNQDGPRGYTF	TGTGCCAGCAACCAGGACGGGCCGCGGGGCTACACCTTC
TRBV6-5	TRBJ1-1	TRBD1	-	CASSYEGASTEAFF	TGTGCCAGCAGTTACGAGGGGGCGAGCACTGAAGCTTTCTTT
TRBV2	TRBJ1-2	-	few	CASTRGGYGYTF	TGTGCCAGCACCCGGGGGGGCTATGGCTACACCTTC
TRBV7-8	TRBJ1-1	TRBD1	-	CASSLAGQGGTEAFF	TGTGCCAGCAGCTTAGCGGGGCAGGGGGGCACTGAAGCTTTCTTT
TRBV11-2	TRBJ2-5	TRBD2	-	CASRRAGAVETQYF	TGTGCCAGCAGACGAGCGGGAGCGGTGGAGACCCAGTACTTC
TRBV10-1	TRBJ1-5	TRBD1	-	CASSPTNRGPIQPQHF	TGCGCCAGCAGCCCAACTAACAGGGGACCCATTCAGCCCCAGCATTTT
TRBV28	TRBJ2-2	-	-	CASSSKRLYTGELFF	TGTGCCAGCAGTTCGAAACGACTATACACCGGGGAGCTGTTTTTT